These 9 T cell receptor beta chains were sequenced from one sample in a study of T cell clonotyping in hematopoietic cell transplantation. TCRdb's copy holds only in-frame clones and misses some; the assay was immunoSEQ multiplex PCR. The sample lists approximately 20,000 clones, approximately 79% occurring once. Sequenced sample: peripheral blood mononuclear cells. The receptors stem from a man aged 55 to 70 in good health. Some clones in this sample may be carry-over from other donors' samples.

The gene calls are TRBV30 and TRBJ1-5; D is undetermined. The CDR3 sequence is 15 residues long. The germline CDR1 and CDR2 sequences are GTSNPN and SVGIG (reference sequence). V lost 3 bases and J lost 5, with 17 bases in between. The CDR3 spells CAWSSSDGLYQPQHF. The CDR3 bases are TGTGCCTGGAGCTCCTCGGACGGACTATATCAGCCCCAGCATTTT. The full variable domain, completed using reference TRBV30 and TRBJ1-5, is SQTIHQWPATLVQPVGSPLSLECTVEGTSNPNLYWYRQAAGRGLQLLFYSVGIGQISSEVPQNLSASRPQDRQFILSSKKLLLSDSGFYLCAWSSSDGLYQPQHFGDGTRLSIL.

The chain carries TRBV5-6 and TRBJ2-2; no definite D call. This CDR3 has 14 residues. The V gene's germline CDR1 is SGHDT and CDR2 YYEEEE. V was clipped by 1 base and J by 0 bases, with 4 bases between them. CDR3 coding DNA: TGTGCCAGCAGCTTGAGCCCGAACACCGGGGAGCTGTTTTTT. It codes for CASSLSPNTGELFF.

The chain is built from TRBV6-5 and TRBJ2-7; maybe TRBD1 (7 bases). The CDR3 is 15 amino acids. V lost 2 bases, J lost 1 base, and 12 bases lay in between. CDR1 and CDR2 from the germline V gene are MNHEY and SVGAGI. The DNA of the CDR3 is TGTGCCAGCAGTTACGAGGCAGGGGGGTCCTACGAGCAGTACTTC. Amino acid sequence: CASSYEAGGSYEQYF.

This CDR3 is CAWSVTGGIGYTF. CDR3 DNA: TGTGCCTGGAGTGTCACGGGGGGAATAGGCTACACCTTC. The rearrangement joins TRBV30 to TRBJ1-2, with D perhaps matching TRBD1 (5 bases). CDR3 length: 13 residues. CDR1 is GTSNPN, CDR2 SVGIG, per germline (reference sequence). Deletions cut 0 bases from V and 8 bases from J, with 13 bases between.

This chain uses TRBV6-5 with TRBJ2-7; TRBD2 matches 10 bases. Germline V gene data show CDR1 as MNHEY and CDR2 as SVGAGI. The CDR3 runs 15 residues. V lost 0 bases and J lost 2; bases outside the gene matches: 1. The CDR3 DNA is TGTGCCAGCAGTTACTCGAGCGGGGGGGCCTACGAGCAGTACTTC. Protein product: CASSYSSGGAYEQYF.

Only a few counts were recorded for this clone. The rearrangement links TRBV19 to TRBJ1-1; D is possibly TRBD1 (5 bases). Germline V gene lookup returns CDR1 LNHDA and CDR2 SQIVND (reference sequence). The CDR3 has 16 residues. V dropped 1 base and J dropped 1 base, with 13 bases sitting between them. CDR3 DNA sequence: TGTGCCAGTAGTATAGGGCAGGGAGGCGGGAACACTGAAGCTTTCTTT. This codes for CASSIGQGGGNTEAFF.

Worth noting for this clone: The junction does not match germline at one end; this may be a read error. The chain links TRBV10-3 to TRBJ2-2, with 10 bases fitting TRBD2. Germline V CDR1 and CDR2: ENHRY, SYGVKD. The CDR3 has 17 residues. CDR3 residues: CAIRGFSSGSNTGEPFF. Here the CDR3 DNA reads TGTGCCATCAGGGGATTTTCTAGCGGGAGCAACACCGGGGAGCCGTTTTTT.

The rearrangement uses TRBV7-9 and TRBJ2-1; D may be TRBD2 (6 bases). There are 16 residues in the CDR3. V was pared by 4 bases and J by 0 bases, with 13 bases between. Per germline, CDR1 SEHNR and CDR2 FQNEAQ (reference sequence). The DNA of the CDR3 is TGTGCCAGCAGCTCGCTAAGCGGGCGCTCCTACAATGAGCAGTTCTTC. Protein sequence: CASSSLSGRSYNEQFF. The entire variable domain, with the rest obtained from reference TRBV7-9 and TRBJ2-1, is as follows: DTGVSQNPRHKITKRGQNVTFRCDPISEHNRLYWYRQTLGQGPEFLTYFQNEAQLEKSRLLSDRFSAERPKGSFSTLEIQRTEQGDSAMYLCASSSLSGRSYNEQFFGPGTRLTVL.

The CDR3 here is CASSPMGGQSNSPLHF. CDR3 bases: TGTGCCAGCAGCCCGATGGGGGGACAGTCGAATTCACCCCTCCACTTT. The chain joins TRBV5-4 to TRBJ1-6; 7 bases line up with TRBD1. V dropped 4 bases and J dropped 7; count of bases not matched to a gene: 11. Germline lookup yields CDR1 SGHNT and CDR2 YYREEE (reference sequence). The CDR3 runs to 16 residues.